The 14 T cell receptor beta chains below all came from one sample that was sequenced in a study of read filtering for tumor transcriptome and immune sequencing. From 300 to 450 ng of RNA, a library with molecular barcoded alpha/delta and beta/gamma adaptors was made. MiXCR, applied by TCRdb to the reads, yields one record per CDR3 protein. The sample contains around 41,000 distinct CDR3 sequences, around 15% of which appear only once. Sequencing was done on a sample of a population of CD138-negative cells sorted from bone marrow. The receptors derive from a donor at least 40 years old with multiple myeloma.

The table lists this clonotype with many counts. The rearrangement joins TRBV7-6 to TRBJ2-3; possible D gene TRBD1, 5 bases. This CDR3 contains 17 residues. The V gene lost 5 bases and the J gene lost 1 base, with 19 bases spanning the gap. Germline assignment: CDR1 SGHVS and CDR2 FNYEAQ. The CDR3 DNA reads as TGTGCCAGCAGCCCCCTGCTCGTTACAGGCCGCACAGATACGCAGTATTTT. Protein product: CASSPLLVTGRTDTQYF.

This clonotype has a count of ten or more. The V call is TRBV7-9, the J call TRBJ2-1, with TRBD2 matching 7 bases. The CDR3 length is 16 residues. V was clipped by 1 base and J by 1 base; unmatched bases: 4. Per germline, CDR1 SEHNR and CDR2 FQNEAQ (reference sequence). The CDR3 region is CASSLERRGSYNEQFF. CDR3 bases: TGTGCCAGCAGCTTAGAACGGCGGGGGTCCTACAATGAGCAGTTCTTC.

Concerning this clonotype itself: Since a much larger clone is just one base distant, this may be a read error. As the CDR3 is not closed by the conserved phenylalanine or tryptophan, this likely results from a read error. This chain connects TRBV7-3 to TRBJ2-5; perhaps TRBD2 as D (6 bases). There are 13 residues in the CDR3. Germline CDR1 SGHTA, CDR2 FQGTGA. With 4 bases removed from V and 7 bases from J, the gap between germline ends came to 13 bases. DNA for the CDR3: TGTGCCAGCAGCTCGGGCCCCGGGGGGACCCAGTACCTC. Translation: CASSSGPGGTQYL.

This clonotype showed up many times. The rearrangement links TRBV5-3 to TRBJ1-5, with D hard to call. TRBV5-3 is sorted into the ORF group, with uncertain function. This CDR3 has 15 amino acids. V was trimmed by 2 bases and J by 2 bases, leaving 11 bases between them. The DNA for the CDR3 is TGTGCCAGAAGCTTTACAATGGGGTGCAATCAGCCCCAGCATTTT. Protein sequence: CARSFTMGCNQPQHF.

This clonotype turned up a few times. A much larger clone sits a single nucleotide away, making a read error possible. CDR3 bases: TGTGCCAGCAGCCAAGAGGGGCAACAGCTCTATAATTCACCCCGCCACTTT. Protein: CASSQEGQQLYNSPRHF. V usage is TRBV3-1 and J usage is TRBJ1-6; possible D gene TRBD1, 5 bases. Germline V gene data show CDR1 as LGHDT and CDR2 as YNNKEL (reference sequence). CDR3 length: 17 residues. Combining the CDR3 with reference TRBV3-1 and TRBJ1-6 gives the whole variable domain DTAVSQTPKYLVTQMGNDKSIKCEQNLGHDTMYWYKQDSKKFLKIMFSYNNKELIINETVPNRFSPKSPDKAHLNLHINSLELGDSAVYFCASSQEGQQLYNSPRHFGNGTRLTVT.

This clonotype was picked up a small number of times. This may stem from a read error, because a much larger clone lies one nucleotide away. V and J are TRBV20-1 and TRBJ2-3; D unclear. Germline CDR1 is DFQATT and CDR2 is SNEGSKA (reference sequence). The CDR3 totals 10 residues. CDR3 nucleotides: TGCGGTGCCGAGGCGGATACGCAGTATTTT. Residues: CGAEADTQYF.

This clonotype was counted at least ten times. The rearrangement joins TRBV7-9 to TRBJ2-1, with 8 bases identical to TRBD1. In germline, CDR1 is SEHNR, CDR2 FQNEAQ (reference sequence). The CDR3 consists of 15 residues. Germline trimming cut 2 bases from V and 7 bases from J; bases unmatched to any gene: 7. In nucleotides, the CDR3 is TGTGCCAGCAGCTTAAGGCAGGGGGCGAGGAATGAGCAGTTCTTC. It is translated as CASSLRQGARNEQFF.

This clonotype was detected many times. V is TRBV20-1 and J is TRBJ1-5; 10 nucleotides align to TRBD1. The CDR3 loop spans 14 amino acids. Germline-derived CDR1 and CDR2 are DFQATT and SNEGSKA (reference sequence). V shed 7 bases and J 5 bases; nucleotides not matched to a gene: 8. The CDR3 DNA reads as TGCAGTGGTTTGTCGACAGGGGGCGATCAGCCCCAGCATTTT. Translation: CSGLSTGGDQPQHF.

This clonotype was seen ten or more times. The chain carries TRBV30 and TRBJ1-4, with 7 positions matching TRBD1. Trimming removed 2 bases from V and 6 bases from J; junction bases left unmatched: 9. Germline V gene data show CDR1 as GTSNPN and CDR2 as SVGIG (reference sequence). The CDR3 runs to 15 residues. In DNA form, the CDR3 reads TGTGCCTGGAGTCAAAGGGGGCGCTGGGATGAAAAACTGTTTTTT. It encodes CAWSQRGRWDEKLFF. Full variable domain (remainder filled in from reference TRBV30 and TRBJ1-4): SQTIHQWPATLVQPVGSPLSLECTVEGTSNPNLYWYRQAAGRGLQLLFYSVGIGQISSEVPQNLSASRPQDRQFILSSKKLLLSDSGFYLCAWSQRGRWDEKLFFGSGTQLSVL.

Many counts were recorded for this clonotype. The genes are TRBV4-2 and TRBJ2-2; no firm D call. The CDR3 sequence is 14 residues long. Trimming removed 4 bases from V and 5 bases from J, with 11 bases in between. CDR1 and CDR2 (germline): LGHNA, YNFKEQ. The CDR3 here is CASSPLPLTGELFF. DNA of the CDR3: TGTGCCAGCAGCCCGCTCCCCCTGACCGGGGAGCTGTTTTTT.

V usage is TRBV29-1 and J usage is TRBJ2-3; unclear D gene. Trimming pared 6 bases from V and 0 bases from J, leaving 16 bases between. The CDR3 loop spans 15 amino acids. CDR1 SQVTM and CDR2 ANQGSEA come from the germline V gene. CDR3 region: CSVGWPALSTDTQYF. In DNA form, the CDR3 reads TGCAGCGTGGGGTGGCCTGCGTTAAGCACAGATACGCAGTATTTT.

Comment on this clonotype: A clone one base away is much larger, so this may be a read error. This chain joins TRBV7-9 and TRBJ2-3; D is ambiguous. CDR1 and CDR2 (germline): SEHNR, FQNEAQ (reference sequence). The CDR3 is 14 amino acids. Trimming cost V 3 bases and J 5 bases, with 12 bases left between them. The CDR3 protein is CASSLVLVGDTQYF. CDR3 nucleotide sequence: TGTGCCAGCAGCTTGGTCCTAGTGGGAGATACGCAGTATTTT.

The sample holds many counts of this clonotype. The chain couples TRBV27 to TRBJ1-2, with 7 bases that match TRBD1. V lost 7 bases, J lost 3 bases, and 2 bases stayed unmatched. The length of the CDR3 is 12 residues. CDR1 and CDR2 (germline): MNHEY, SMNVEV (reference sequence). CDR3 amino acids: CASKGADYGYTF. CDR3 coding DNA: TGTGCCAGCAAGGGGGCTGACTATGGCTACACCTTC.

J is TRBJ2-1 and V is TRBV11-1; D is unresolved. The CDR3 runs 15 residues. Germline V gene sequence: CDR1 SGHAT, CDR2 FQDESV (reference sequence). Trimming cost V 4 bases and J 1 base, with 11 bases left between them. The CDR3 nucleotides read TGTGCCAGCAGCTCGGATGGGCAATCCTACAATGAGCAGTTCTTC. Translated: CASSSDGQSYNEQFF.